The entry that follows covers one T cell receptor beta chain sequence. This sample was taken from a study of OX40 agonist ivuxolimab in advanced cancers. At the level of the study: Patients with hepatocellular carcinoma, melanoma, renal cell or head and neck cancer made up the dose-escalation patients. Past anti-PD-1, anti-PD-L1 or anti-CTLA-4 therapy was accepted, and 35% to 45% had received some. Three patients, one with hepatocellular carcinoma and two with cutaneous melanoma, achieved partial responses.

Profiled with immunoSEQ multiplex PCR; TCRdb holds only in-frame clones, not every one. The data hold roughly 76,000 clones, with 91% observed a single time. This TCR was recovered from an adult with an advanced solid tumor such as melanoma, head and neck, liver or kidney cancer. This specimen was CD4+ or CD8+ T cells sorted from blood, taken in a trial of the OX40 agonist ivuxolimab.

The chain's CDR3 is CASSPGYGFTDTQYF. For the CDR3, the DNA is TGTGCCAGCAGCCCTGGATACGGTTTCACAGATACGCAGTATTTT. The chain combines TRBV14 with TRBJ2-3; D remains ambiguous. CDR3 size: 15 residues. Between the trimmed V and J ends, which lost 4 bases and 2 bases, there was a span of 13 bases. Germline-derived CDR1 and CDR2 are SGHDN and FVKESK.